The rows below give T cell receptor beta chains drawn from one sample of a study of Graves' ophthalmopathy and Graves' hyperthyroidism. TCRdb reanalysed the multiplex PCR reads using MiXCR and keeps one entry per CDR3 protein. The sample includes over 150,000 distinct CDR3 sequences, over 35% of them seen just once. The sample comprised peripheral blood. Receptors were obtained from a middle-aged woman with Graves' ophthalmopathy. Each CDR3 is given with its conserved first and last residue. The order of the fields is CDR3 protein, CDR3 DNA, V gene, D gene, J gene, clone size. The D gene is left open where the match is weak. Size is stated for part of the rows, as once, few or many counts, or as a class when the clone is expanded.

CDR3: CSARTEMNTEAFF
DNA: TGCAGTGCTAGGACAGAGATGAACACTGAAGCTTTCTTT
V: TRBV20-1
D: -
J: TRBJ1-1
size: many

CDR3: CASSWGQGRSYEQYF
DNA: TGTGCCAGCAGTTGGGGACAGGGCCGCTCCTACGAGCAGTACTTC
V: TRBV6-5
D: TRBD1
J: TRBJ2-7
size: few

CDR3: CSGRGGTGGADTEAFF
DNA: TGCAGCGGCCGGGGAGGGACAGGGGGCGCCGACACTGAAGCTTTCTTT
V: TRBV29-1
D: TRBD1
J: TRBJ1-1
size: many

CDR3: CASSFRTGRQPQHF
DNA: TGTGCCAGCAGTTTTCGAACAGGGCGTCAGCCCCAGCATTTT
V: TRBV28
D: -
J: TRBJ1-5
size: -

CDR3: CASSLGDSEPLHF
DNA: TGTGCCAGCAGCTTGGGGGACAGCGAACCCCTCCACTTT
V: TRBV5-5
D: TRBD1
J: TRBJ1-6
size: many

CDR3: CASSLTTVNYGYTF
DNA: TGTGCCAGCAGCCTAACGACAGTTAACTATGGCTACACCTTC
V: TRBV7-2
D: -
J: TRBJ1-2
size: many

CDR3: CASSLNSQGTAFF
DNA: TGTGCCAGCAGCTTAAACTCACAGGGAACGGCTTTCTTT
V: TRBV7-2
D: -
J: TRBJ1-1
size: -

CDR3: CASSPGGEAFF
DNA: TGTGCCAGCAGCCCGGGTGGTGAAGCTTTCTTT
V: TRBV12-3/TRBV12-4
D: -
J: TRBJ1-1
size: -

CDR3: CASSLRTSGNTIYF
DNA: TGTGCCAGCAGCTTACGGACTTCTGGAAACACCATATATTTT
V: TRBV7-2
D: -
J: TRBJ1-3
size: many

CDR3: CASSAASGGFQETQYF
DNA: TGTGCCAGCAGTGCCGCATCGGGAGGATTTCAAGAGACCCAGTACTTC
V: TRBV6-1
D: TRBD2
J: TRBJ2-5
size: -

CDR3: CASSLQTGTGAWSPLHF
DNA: TGTGCCAGCAGTCTCCAAACCGGGACAGGGGCATGGTCACCCCTCCACTTT
V: TRBV28
D: TRBD1
J: TRBJ1-6
size: many

CDR3: CASSYMGDWSLPYEQYF
DNA: TGTGCCAGCAGTTATATGGGTGACTGGAGCCTACCCTACGAGCAGTACTTC
V: TRBV6-2/TRBV6-3
D: -
J: TRBJ2-7
size: many

CDR3: CASITPQGEDTEAFF
DNA: TGTGCCAGCATCACCCCCCAGGGGGAAGACACTGAAGCTTTCTTT
V: TRBV6-1
D: TRBD1
J: TRBJ1-1
size: few

CDR3: CASSFRPPGDYEQYF
DNA: TGTGCCAGCAGTTTTAGGCCCCCAGGGGACTACGAGCAGTACTTC
V: TRBV27
D: -
J: TRBJ2-7
size: many

CDR3: CASSPGQGPTYEQYF
DNA: TGTGCCAGCAGTCCGGGACAGGGGCCGACCTACGAGCAGTACTTC
V: TRBV27
D: TRBD1
J: TRBJ2-7
size: -

CDR3: CASSQVGIQETQYF
DNA: TGTGCCAGCAGCCAAGTGGGTATCCAAGAGACCCAGTACTTC
V: TRBV14
D: -
J: TRBJ2-5
size: many

CDR3: CATRGVYNSPLHF
DNA: TGTGCCACCCGGGGAGTATATAATTCACCCCTCCACTTT
V: TRBV6-5
D: -
J: TRBJ1-6
size: many

CDR3: CSAGGDLSSYEQYF
DNA: TGCAGTGCTGGGGGGGATTTGAGCTCCTACGAGCAGTACTTC
V: TRBV20-1
D: TRBD2
J: TRBJ2-7
size: many

CDR3: CASSKGTGFNQPQHF
DNA: TGTGCCAGTAGTAAAGGGACAGGGTTCAATCAGCCCCAGCATTTT
V: TRBV19
D: TRBD1
J: TRBJ1-5
size: many

CDR3: CASSLATGIFSGNTIYF
DNA: TGCGCCAGCAGCTTAGCGACAGGTATCTTCTCTGGAAACACCATATATTTT
V: TRBV5-1
D: -
J: TRBJ1-3
size: -

CDR3: CASSLDRDYNEQFF
DNA: TGTGCCAGCAGCTTGGACAGGGACTACAATGAGCAGTTCTTC
V: TRBV5-5
D: -
J: TRBJ2-1
size: -

CDR3: CASSHKDRVVLHF
DNA: TGTGCCAGCAGCCACAAGGACAGGGTGGTCCTCCACTTT
V: TRBV7-2
D: TRBD1
J: TRBJ1-6
size: many

CDR3: CASSLGPSGRNEQYF
DNA: TGTGCCAGCAGCTTAGGGCCTAGCGGGAGAAACGAGCAGTACTTC
V: TRBV11-2
D: TRBD2
J: TRBJ2-7
size: -

CDR3: CASSMSVRSNQPQHF
DNA: TGTGCCAGTAGTATGAGTGTAAGATCCAATCAGCCCCAGCATTTT
V: TRBV19
D: -
J: TRBJ1-5
size: many

CDR3: CASSGTVNTEAFF
DNA: TGTGCCAGCAGTGGGACAGTGAACACTGAAGCTTTCTTT
V: TRBV6-1
D: -
J: TRBJ1-1
size: many

CDR3: CASSQGTSGRGWPETQYF
DNA: TGTGCCAGCAGCCAAGGGACTAGCGGGAGGGGTTGGCCAGAGACCCAGTACTTC
V: TRBV3-1
D: TRBD2
J: TRBJ2-5
size: many

CDR3: CASRTGTGGSPLHF
DNA: TGTGCCAGCAGAACCGGGACAGGGGGTTCACCCCTCCACTTT
V: TRBV12-3/TRBV12-4
D: TRBD1
J: TRBJ1-6
size: -

CDR3: CASSHRTVESSGNTIYF
DNA: TGTGCCAGCAGCCACAGGACCGTCGAATCCTCTGGAAACACCATATATTTT
V: TRBV4-2
D: -
J: TRBJ1-3
size: many

CDR3: CASSHGTPNYGYTF
DNA: TGTGCCAGCAGCCACGGGACACCTAACTATGGCTACACCTTC
V: TRBV2
D: -
J: TRBJ1-2
size: many

CDR3: CASSFSRAGEETQYF
DNA: TGTGCCAGCAGTTTTTCGAGAGCAGGGGAAGAGACCCAGTACTTC
V: TRBV28
D: -
J: TRBJ2-5
size: few

CDR3: CASTRTGYYGYTF
DNA: TGTGCCAGCACTAGGACAGGCTACTATGGCTACACCTTC
V: TRBV9
D: TRBD1
J: TRBJ1-2
size: once

CDR3: CASSHTTGVETQYF
DNA: TGTGCCAGCAGCCACACGACAGGGGTGGAGACCCAGTACTTC
V: TRBV7-2
D: TRBD1
J: TRBJ2-5
size: -

CDR3: CASSYSAPLEGYEQYF
DNA: TGTGCCAGCAGTTACTCGGCCCCCCTCGAGGGGTACGAGCAGTACTTC
V: TRBV6-5
D: -
J: TRBJ2-7
size: many

CDR3: CSAQTSGRPAYEQYF
DNA: TGCAGTGCTCAGACTAGCGGGAGGCCTGCCTACGAGCAGTACTTC
V: TRBV20-1
D: TRBD2
J: TRBJ2-7
size: -

CDR3: CASSHIRRNTEAFF
DNA: TGTGCCAGCAGCCATATCCGGAGGAACACTGAAGCTTTCTTT
V: TRBV7-9
D: -
J: TRBJ1-1
size: -

CDR3: CASSRAAQETQYF
DNA: TGTGCCAGCAGCAGAGCGGCGCAAGAGACCCAGTACTTC
V: TRBV7-2
D: -
J: TRBJ2-5
size: once

CDR3: CASSLRFDTEAFF
DNA: TGTGCCAGCAGCCTAAGGTTCGACACTGAAGCTTTCTTT
V: TRBV7-2
D: -
J: TRBJ1-1
size: -

CDR3: CASAGTSGRSGETQYF
DNA: TGTGCCAGCGCCGGGACTAGCGGGAGAAGTGGGGAGACCCAGTACTTC
V: TRBV12-3/TRBV12-4
D: TRBD2
J: TRBJ2-5
size: few

CDR3: CASSSRTAMEQYF
DNA: TGTGCCAGCAGCTCTCGGACAGCGATGGAGCAGTACTTC
V: TRBV11-2
D: -
J: TRBJ2-7
size: once

CDR3: CSAGEGGRYEQYF
DNA: TGCAGCGCGGGCGAGGGGGGCCGCTACGAGCAGTACTTC
V: TRBV29-1
D: -
J: TRBJ2-7
size: many

CDR3: CASSYSGRGQQETQYF
DNA: TGTGCCAGCAGTTACTCGGGGCGAGGGCAACAAGAGACCCAGTACTTC
V: TRBV6-5
D: -
J: TRBJ2-5
size: many

CDR3: CAWSETGVQETQYF
DNA: TGTGCCTGGAGTGAGACAGGGGTCCAAGAGACCCAGTACTTC
V: TRBV30
D: TRBD1
J: TRBJ2-5
size: many

CDR3: CASSWGTGSYEQYF
DNA: TGTGCCAGCAGCTGGGGGACAGGATCCTACGAGCAGTACTTC
V: TRBV5-5
D: TRBD1
J: TRBJ2-7
size: many

CDR3: CASSFTTAVQETQYF
DNA: TGTGCCAGCAGTTTCACCACAGCGGTCCAAGAGACCCAGTACTTC
V: TRBV28
D: -
J: TRBJ2-5
size: -

CDR3: CASSFRTGSNPPLHF
DNA: TGCGCCAGCAGCTTCCGGACAGGGAGTAATCCACCCCTCCACTTT
V: TRBV5-1
D: TRBD1
J: TRBJ1-6
size: many